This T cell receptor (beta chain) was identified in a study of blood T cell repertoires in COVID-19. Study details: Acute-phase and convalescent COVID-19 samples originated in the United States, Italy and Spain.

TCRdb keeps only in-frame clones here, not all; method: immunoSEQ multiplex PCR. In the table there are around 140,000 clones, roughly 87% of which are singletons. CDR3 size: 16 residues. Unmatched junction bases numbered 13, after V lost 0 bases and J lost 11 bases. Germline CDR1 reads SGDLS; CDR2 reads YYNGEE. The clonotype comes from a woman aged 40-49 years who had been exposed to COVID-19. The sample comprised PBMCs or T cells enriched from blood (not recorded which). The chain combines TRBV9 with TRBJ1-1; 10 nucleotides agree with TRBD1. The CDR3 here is CASSVEPGTGARGAFF. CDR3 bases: TGTGCCAGCAGCGTAGAACCTGGGACAGGGGCCCGTGGGGCTTTCTTT.